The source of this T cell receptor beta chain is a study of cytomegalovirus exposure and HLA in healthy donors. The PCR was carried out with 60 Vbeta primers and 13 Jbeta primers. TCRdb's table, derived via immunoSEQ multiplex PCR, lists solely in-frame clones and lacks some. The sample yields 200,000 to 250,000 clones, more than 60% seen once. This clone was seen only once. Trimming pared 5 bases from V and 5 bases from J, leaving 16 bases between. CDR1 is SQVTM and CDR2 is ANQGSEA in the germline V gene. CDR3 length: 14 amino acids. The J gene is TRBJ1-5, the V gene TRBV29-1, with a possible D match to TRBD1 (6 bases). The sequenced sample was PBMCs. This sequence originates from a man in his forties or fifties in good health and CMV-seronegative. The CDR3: CSVRGAGVYQPQHF. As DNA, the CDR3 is TGCAGCGTTCGGGGGGCAGGGGTCTATCAGCCCCAGCATTTT.